One and the same sample provided the 18 T cell receptor beta chains below, sequenced in a study of shared clonotypes between healthy human individuals. TCRdb keeps only in-frame clones here, not all; method: immunoSEQ multiplex PCR. Of approximately 740,000 clones listed, less than 85% are singletons. The sample consisted of memory CD4+ T cells sorted from blood. Subset reported: CD45RA-negative fraction. These TCRs come from a woman aged 30 to 39 in good health.

The V and J genes are TRBV9 and TRBJ2-5, with D unclear. The CDR3 is 13 residues long. V lost 3 bases, J lost 5 bases, and 11 bases lay in between. Germline V gene sequence: CDR1 SGDLS, CDR2 YYNGEE. The CDR3 nucleotides read TGTGCCAGCAGCGCGGATAATTTTGAGACCCAGTACTTC. It codes for CASSADNFETQYF.

In its sample, this clone was seen many times. This chain uses TRBV25-1 with TRBJ2-3, with 10 bases fitting TRBD2. The germline V gene encodes CDR1 MGHDK and CDR2 SYGVNS. CDR3 size: 17 residues. V lost 4 bases, J lost 2 bases, and 9 bases stayed unmatched. The CDR3 sequence: CASSGRTSGLHTDTQYF. In nucleotides, the CDR3 is TGTGCCAGCAGTGGACGGACTAGCGGACTCCACACAGATACGCAGTATTTT.

In this sample, this clone turned up many times. Other DNA variants within this sample encode the same CDR3. The J gene is TRBJ2-1, the V gene TRBV5-1; TRBD2 matches at 10 bases. The CDR3 spans 15 residues. V shed 0 bases, J shed 4 bases, and the junction held 1 base outside the gene matches. Germline CDR1 is SGHRS and CDR2 is YFSETQ. This CDR3 is CASSLATSGYNEQFF. The CDR3 region has the DNA TGCGCCAGCAGCTTGGCGACTAGCGGGTACAATGAGCAGTTCTTC. The variable domain in full, with the rest retrieved from reference TRBV5-1 and TRBJ2-1, is KAGVTQTPRYLIKTRGQQVTLSCSPISGHRSVSWYQQTPGQGLQFLFEYFSETQRNKGNFPGRFSGRQFSNSRSEMNVSTLELGDSALYLCASSLATSGYNEQFFGPGTRLTVL.

The genes are TRBV6-1 and TRBJ1-1, with 9 bases identical to TRBD1. Germline lookup yields CDR1 MNHNS and CDR2 SASEGT. Germline trimming cut 4 bases from V and 5 bases from J; bases unmatched to any gene: 8. The CDR3 runs 15 residues. CDR3 sequence (DNA): TGTGCCAGCAGTGCCTCCGGGACAGGGCAAACTGAAGCTTTCTTT. Amino acids: CASSASGTGQTEAFF.

This chain uses TRBV28 with TRBJ2-1; D might be TRBD2 (5 bases). Trimming stripped 6 bases from V and 8 bases from J, with 14 bases between. From germline, CDR1 is MDHEN and CDR2 SYDVKM. The CDR3 is made up of 13 amino acids. The CDR3 sequence: CASRLLESYEQFF. The DNA for the CDR3 is TGTGCCAGCAGATTACTAGAAAGCTATGAGCAGTTCTTC.

To note about this clone: At the DNA level, this CDR3 is encoded by other sequences in the same sample as well. CDR3 residues: CASSLGVDTQYF. The CDR3 coding sequence is TGTGCCAGCAGCTTGGGTGTAGATACGCAGTATTTT. The rearrangement links TRBV5-5 to TRBJ2-3; no reliable D call. Germline assignment: CDR1 SGHKS and CDR2 YYEKEE (reference sequence). CDR3 length: 12 amino acids. V was clipped by 0 bases and J by 5 bases, with 4 bases between them.

The chain joins TRBV4-2 to TRBJ2-1; no clear D gene. V lost 2 bases and J 0 bases, leaving 11 bases between the germline ends. This CDR3 is 16 amino acids long. From germline, CDR1 is LGHNA and CDR2 YNFKEQ. CDR3 nucleotide sequence: TGTGCCAGCAGCCAAAATGGTCAGAGCTCCTACAATGAGCAGTTCTTC. It encodes CASSQNGQSSYNEQFF.

The chain is built from TRBV18 and TRBJ2-2; D is unresolved. This CDR3 comprises 14 residues. Germline loops: CDR1 KGHSH, CDR2 LQKENI. The V end was cut by 6 bases, the J end by 6 bases, with 14 bases between. This CDR3 reads CASSLALTSGELFF. CDR3 coding DNA: TGTGCCAGCTCCCTGGCCCTAACATCCGGGGAGCTGTTTTTT.

V and J are TRBV2 and TRBJ2-2; D gene unclear. The CDR3 sequence is 15 residues long. Germline V CDR1 and CDR2: SNHLY, FYNNEI. V was shortened by 6 bases and J by 4 bases, with 15 bases between the two germline ends. The CDR3: CASRMEGKRTGELFF. The CDR3 bases are TGTGCCAGCAGGATGGAAGGGAAGCGCACCGGGGAGCTGTTTTTT.

The rearrangement links TRBV11-2 to TRBJ2-3, with D unresolved. This CDR3 spans 12 amino acids. Germline assignment: CDR1 SGHAT and CDR2 FQNNGV. The V gene lost 7 bases and the J gene lost 3 bases, with 8 bases spanning the gap. CDR3 nucleotide sequence: TGTGCCAGCACCCAGACTACAGATACGCAGTATTTT. Protein: CASTQTTDTQYF.

This clone was detected ten times or more. The V gene is TRBV7-9, the J gene TRBJ1-1; 12 nucleotides match TRBD1. The CDR3 is made up of 15 amino acids. Trimming removed 1 base from V and 11 bases from J; junction bases left unmatched: 8. CDR1 and CDR2 (germline): SEHNR, FQNEAQ (reference sequence). CDR3 loop: CASSLEGTGGASAFF. The CDR3 DNA is TGTGCCAGCAGCTTAGAAGGGACAGGGGGCGCTTCGGCTTTCTTT.

The rearrangement uses TRBV28 and TRBJ1-5; 9 bases align to TRBD1. The V and J ends lost 6 bases and 2 bases, in that order; junction bases with no gene match: 11. Germline CDR1 reads MDHEN; CDR2 reads SYDVKM. The CDR3 contains 17 residues. The CDR3 spells CASSPSPTGGGNQPQHF. Here the CDR3 DNA reads TGTGCCAGCAGCCCCTCACCCACAGGGGGCGGCAATCAGCCCCAGCATTTT. Supplemented by reference TRBV28 and TRBJ1-5, the full variable domain reads DVKVTQSSRYLVKRTGEKVFLECVQDMDHENMFWYRQDPGLGLRLIYFSYDVKMKEKGDIPEGYSVSREKKERFSLILESASTNQTSMYLCASSPSPTGGGNQPQHFGDGTRLSIL.

There are a few counts of this clone. The chain is built from TRBV11-2 and TRBJ2-7; D gene ambiguous. Trimming stripped 1 base from V and 3 bases from J, with 10 bases between. This CDR3 has 14 amino acids. Germline loops: CDR1 SGHAT, CDR2 FQNNGV. The CDR3 sequence: CASSLVQVDYEQYF. The CDR3 DNA follows: TGTGCCAGCAGCTTAGTTCAGGTAGACTACGAGCAGTACTTC.

Note on this clone: Compared with germline, one end of the junction differs, possibly owing to a read error. V usage is TRBV7-3 and J usage is TRBJ2-7; 10 nucleotides line up with TRBD1. Germline V gene sequence: CDR1 SGHTA, CDR2 FQGTGA. The CDR3 is made up of 14 amino acids. CDR3 sequence: CASSPTGQGESLSF. CDR3 DNA sequence: TGTGCCAGCAGCCCCACCGGACAGGGGGAATCTCTTTCTTTC.

The chain has TRBV5-5 and TRBJ1-3; a possible D gene is TRBD1 (6 bases). The germline gives CDR1 SGHKS, CDR2 YYEKEE (reference sequence). V lost 5 bases and J lost 3, with 12 bases in between. The CDR3 sequence is 14 residues long. The CDR3: CASRSDRSGNTIYF. CDR3 DNA sequence: TGTGCCAGCAGGTCCGACAGGAGTGGAAACACCATATATTTT. Full variable domain (remainder filled in from reference TRBV5-5 and TRBJ1-3): DAGVTQSPTHLIKTRGQQVTLRCSPISGHKSVSWYQQVLGQGPQFIFQYYEKEERGRGNFPDRFSARQFPNYSSELNVNALLLGDSALYLCASRSDRSGNTIYFGEGSWLTVV.

This clone was recorded a few times. This chain uses TRBV6-5 with TRBJ1-2; D possibly corresponds to TRBD1 (5 bases). This CDR3 has 15 amino acids. The V end lost 4 bases, the J end lost 4 bases, and 16 bases lay between the germline ends. The germline V gene encodes CDR1 MNHEY and CDR2 SVGAGI. The CDR3 DNA reads TGTGCCAGCAGTTTGAACACCGGGACGGTCTATGGCTACACCTTC. Protein product: CASSLNTGTVYGYTF.

CDR3 amino acids: CASSRGGTGYSGELFF. CDR3 in DNA: TGTGCCAGCAGCCGAGGTGGGACAGGGTATTCCGGGGAGCTGTTTTTT. The chain combines TRBV11-3 with TRBJ2-2, with TRBD1 matching over 9 bases. CDR1 SGHNT and CDR2 YENEEA come from the germline V gene. The CDR3 is made up of 16 amino acids. With V trimmed by 5 bases and J by 6 bases, 10 bases remained unmatched.

The table lists this clone with a count of one. This chain connects TRBV11-2 to TRBJ2-7; 8 bases agree with TRBD2. CDR1 and CDR2 from the germline V gene are SGHAT and FQNNGV. The V gene end was trimmed by 2 bases and the J gene end by 2 bases; junction bases not matched to a gene: 11. CDR3 length: 17 amino acids. DNA for the CDR3: TGTGCCAGCAGCTTAATAGCGGGGCCGACGGAGGCCTACGAGCAGTACTTC. Protein: CASSLIAGPTEAYEQYF.